These 15 T cell receptor beta chains were sequenced from one sample in a study of shared clonotypes between healthy human individuals. In the naive CD8 group, cells lacked CD45RO and were positively selected for CCR7, so terminally differentiated effector memory CD45RA+ cells were left out. The assay was immunoSEQ multiplex PCR, and TCRdb's table has in-frame clones only and misses some. The table has around 2,000,000 clones, 93% seen once. The sample was naive CD8+ T cells from PBMCs. These receptors originate from a man aged 18 to 29 in good health. Some clones in this sample may be carry-over from other donors' samples.

The chain couples TRBV27 to TRBJ2-1; perhaps D is TRBD1 or TRBD2 (5 bases each). The CDR3 is made up of 19 amino acids. Germline V gives CDR1 MNHEY, CDR2 SMNVEV (reference sequence). Trimming shortened V by 0 bases and J by 2 bases, and 20 bases separated the two germline ends. The CDR3 protein is CASSLSVGVTGIPYNEQFF. The CDR3 DNA follows: TGTGCCAGCAGTTTATCGGTAGGGGTCACCGGGATCCCCTACAATGAGCAGTTCTTC.

This clone was seen a single time. This rearrangement joins TRBV29-1 to TRBJ1-1; tentative D call: TRBD1 (6 bases). CDR1 is SQVTM, CDR2 ANQGSEA, per germline. This CDR3 spans 15 amino acids. Trimming took off 8 bases at V and 0 bases at J, with 19 bases between the two ends. CDR3 DNA: TGCAGCTACGTCAGGGACATGGGAATGAACACTGAAGCTTTCTTT. The encoded protein is CSYVRDMGMNTEAFF.

The chain employs TRBV7-9 and TRBJ2-7, with D possibly TRBD2 on 5 matching bases. Germline V lookup: CDR1 SEHNR, CDR2 FQNEAQ (reference sequence). The CDR3 sequence is 14 residues long. V was trimmed by 1 base and J by 6 bases, leaving 13 bases between them. CDR3: CASSLGTGISEQYF. DNA for the CDR3: TGTGCCAGCAGCTTAGGAACGGGAATTAGCGAGCAGTACTTC.

The chain combines TRBV19 with TRBJ2-5, with 12 positions matching TRBD2. From germline, CDR1 is LNHDA and CDR2 SQIVND (reference sequence). This CDR3 spans 15 amino acids. The J segment lost 7 bases and the V segment lost 1 base, leaving 4 bases of the junction unmatched. CDR3 sequence reads: CASSIGTSGTGTQYF. The CDR3 bases are TGTGCCAGTAGTATAGGGACTAGCGGGACGGGGACCCAGTACTTC.

The chain joins TRBV7-9 to TRBJ2-3; D ambiguous. From germline, CDR1 is SEHNR and CDR2 FQNEAQ (reference sequence). Trimming left V 5 bases short and J 3 bases short, with 0 bases between. The CDR3 runs 10 residues. CDR3 in DNA: TGTGCCAGCAGCACAGATACGCAGTATTTT. Amino acids: CASSTDTQYF.

On this clone: The same CDR3 arises from other DNA sequences in this sample as well. The gene calls are TRBV9 and TRBJ1-2; D is unresolved. In germline, CDR1 is SGDLS, CDR2 YYNGEE. This CDR3 spans 10 amino acids. V was shortened by 3 bases and J by 5 bases, with 2 bases between the two germline ends. CDR3 amino acids: CASSGYGYTF. In DNA form, the CDR3 reads TGTGCCAGCAGCGGTTATGGCTACACCTTC.

The rearrangement joins TRBV21-1 to TRBJ1-4. TRBV21-1 is assigned pseudogene status. The CDR3 loop spans 14 amino acids. Here the CDR3 reads CASSKESRGEKLFF. The CDR3 DNA reads as TGTGCCAGCAGCAAAGAATCGAGGGGTGAAAAACTGTTTTTT.

The V gene is TRBV29-1, the J gene TRBJ2-7; 9 bases line up with TRBD1. The germline V gene has CDR1 SQVTM and CDR2 ANQGSEA. V dropped 4 bases and J dropped 3; count of bases not matched to a gene: 4. The CDR3 loop spans 13 amino acids. CDR3 loop: CSVVGQGFYEQYF. In nucleotides, the CDR3 is TGCAGCGTTGTGGGACAGGGTTTCTACGAGCAGTACTTC.

The J gene is TRBJ2-7, the V gene TRBV27, with 8 bases that match TRBD1. J gave up 3 bases and V 7 bases, and 11 bases lay outside the gene matches. Germline V gives CDR1 MNHEY, CDR2 SMNVEV (reference sequence). This CDR3 spans 15 amino acids. CDR3 sequence: CASTIRGQGLYEQYF. CDR3 DNA: TGTGCCAGCACCATCCGAGGACAGGGCCTCTACGAGCAGTACTTC.

V and J are TRBV6-5 and TRBJ2-3; TRBD2 matches 8 bases. This CDR3 spans 16 amino acids. J lost 2 bases, V lost 0 bases, and 4 bases had no gene match. Germline V lookup: CDR1 MNHEY, CDR2 SVGAGI. In nucleotides, the CDR3 is TGTGCCAGCAGTTACTCGGTAGCGGGACACACAGATACGCAGTATTTT. Its protein product is CASSYSVAGHTDTQYF.

The chain joins TRBV10-3 to TRBJ2-1; D is perhaps TRBD2 (6 bases). V lost 6 bases and J 10 bases, leaving 19 bases between the germline ends. This CDR3 has 14 residues. Germline values: CDR1 ENHRY, CDR2 SYGVKD. This chain's CDR3 is CAIRGREDNHEQFF. The CDR3 DNA reads TGTGCCATCAGGGGCAGGGAGGACAACCACGAGCAGTTCTTC.

The rearrangement links TRBV5-6 to TRBJ2-1, with D perhaps TRBD1 (7 bases). The germline V gene has CDR1 SGHDT and CDR2 YYEEEE. The CDR3 extends over 19 amino acids. V dropped 3 bases and J dropped 9 bases, with 31 bases sitting between them. The CDR3 spells CASSSTAGQQALFWSEQFF. The CDR3 DNA follows: TGTGCCAGCAGCTCTACGGCGGGACAGCAAGCCCTATTTTGGAGTGAGCAGTTCTTC.

The chain employs TRBV10-3 and TRBJ1-5; unclear D gene. The CDR3 spans 13 residues. Trimming pared 7 bases from V and 5 bases from J, leaving 12 bases between. Germline V gene sequence: CDR1 ENHRY, CDR2 SYGVKD. The CDR3 DNA is TGTGCCATCAAGGGTTTTGAGGATCAGCCCCAGCATTTT. Residues: CAIKGFEDQPQHF.

The J gene is TRBJ1-1, the V gene TRBV18, with no clear D. V was pared by 0 bases and J by 7 bases, with 12 bases between. Per the germline V gene, CDR1 is KGHSH and CDR2 is LQKENI. This CDR3 region has 14 residues. CDR3 residues: CASSPPRPAGEAFF. The DNA of the CDR3 is TGTGCCAGCTCACCACCGAGGCCAGCGGGTGAAGCTTTCTTT.

V and J are TRBV10-2 and TRBJ1-2; TRBD1 agrees at 7 bases. This CDR3 spans 14 amino acids. V lost 2 bases to trimming and J lost 5 bases; unmatched junction nucleotides: 5. Germline CDR1 WSHSY, CDR2 SAAADI. The chain's CDR3 is CASSENRGRYGYTF. The CDR3 region has the DNA TGCGCCAGCAGTGAGAACAGGGGTAGATATGGCTACACCTTC.